These T cell receptor beta chains were read from a single sample in a study of radiotherapy plus CTLA-4 blockade in lung cancer. Method: immunoSEQ multiplex PCR; TCRdb's copy keeps in-frame clones and lacks some. The sample shows tens of thousands of clones, roughly 76% of them seen only once. The specimen was peripheral blood, collected from a patient treated with radiotherapy plus ipilimumab. The receptors were sampled from a human donor with non-small cell lung cancer who had stable disease on radiotherapy plus ipilimumab. CDR3s include the opening cysteine and the closing phenylalanine or tryptophan. A D gene is named only where the DNA matches it firmly. Not every row has a clone size; where given, it reads once, few, many or a size class.

DNA | CDR3 | V | size | D | J
TGTGCCAGCAGCTTAGAGGACAGGGGCTATGGCTACACCTTC | CASSLEDRGYGYTF | TRBV7-6 | . | TRBD1 | TRBJ1-2
TGTGCCAGCAGCTTGGAACTAGCGGGGTGGACAGATACGCAGTATTTT | CASSLELAGWTDTQYF | TRBV5-6 | . | TRBD2 | TRBJ2-3
TGTGCCAGCAGCTTGGGGCAGGGGATTGGGACCCAGTACTTC | CASSLGQGIGTQYF | TRBV5-4 | . | . | TRBJ2-5
TGTGCCAGCAGTTCAGGCGCCGGGACAGGGGATCAGCCCCAGCATTTT | CASSSGAGTGDQPQHF | TRBV28 | once | TRBD1 | TRBJ1-5
TGTGCCAGCAGCCCCGGGACAGGGGGGCGAGAGACCCAGTACTTC | CASSPGTGGRETQYF | TRBV5-4 | few | TRBD1 | TRBJ2-5
TGTGCCAGCAGCTTAGGGGACTCTGGGGCCAACGTCCTGACTTTC | CASSLGDSGANVLTF | TRBV5-8 | . | . | TRBJ2-6
TGTGCCAGCAGCGGACAGCTCATGAACACTGAAGCTTTCTTT | CASSGQLMNTEAFF | TRBV6-1 | . | . | TRBJ1-1
TGTGCCAGCAGTGACCAACAGGGGGCGCGGGCTTTCTTT | CASSDQQGARAFF | TRBV6-5 | . | TRBD1 | TRBJ1-1
TGTGCCAGCAGACAGACAGGGAGCTATGGCTACACCTTC | CASRQTGSYGYTF | TRBV27 | . | TRBD1 | TRBJ1-2
TGTGCCAGTGTAGTTGGGGGCGCAATGGACACTGAAGCTTTCTTT | CASVVGGAMDTEAFF | TRBV7-9 | few | . | TRBJ1-1
TGCGCCAGCAGCAAACCCGGGGGGGGCGTGGAGCAGTACTTC | CASSKPGGGVEQYF | TRBV4-1 | . | TRBD2 | TRBJ2-7
TGTGCCAGCAGCTTAAGGAGCGTACCAGTTGAAGCTTTCTTT | CASSLRSVPVEAFF | TRBV7-2 | . | . | TRBJ1-1
TGTGCCAGCAGACCTACGGGCGGGGGGGCCTACGAGCAGTACTTC | CASRPTGGGAYEQYF | TRBV6-5 | . | TRBD2 | TRBJ2-7
TGTGCCAGCAGTGACACAGGGACGTTTTCTTTTTCTCCCCTCCACTTT | CASSDTGTFSFSPLHF | TRBV2 | . | . | TRBJ1-6
TGTGCCAGCGATGGAGGTTTTCAGCCCCAGCATTTT | CASDGGFQPQHF | TRBV6-1 | . | . | TRBJ1-5
TGTGCCAGCAGTAGGGAACGGATGCATCAGCCCCAGCATTTT | CASSRERMHQPQHF | TRBV2 | . | . | TRBJ1-5
TGTGCCAGCAGCCCCCCCCAAGCGGGGGGGCAGGTCGAGCAGTACTTC | CASSPPQAGGQVEQYF | TRBV5-4 | once | TRBD2 | TRBJ2-7
TGTGCCAGCTCACCAATGGGTGAGCAGTTCTTC | CASSPMGEQFF | TRBV18 | . | . | TRBJ2-1